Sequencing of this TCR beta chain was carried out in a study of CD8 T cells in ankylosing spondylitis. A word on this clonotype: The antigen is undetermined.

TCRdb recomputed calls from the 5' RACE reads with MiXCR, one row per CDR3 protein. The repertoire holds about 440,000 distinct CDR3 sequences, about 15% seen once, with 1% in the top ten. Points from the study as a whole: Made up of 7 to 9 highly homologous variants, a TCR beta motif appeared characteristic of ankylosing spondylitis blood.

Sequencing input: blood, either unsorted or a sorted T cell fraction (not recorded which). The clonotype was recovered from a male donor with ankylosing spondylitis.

Here the CDR3 DNA reads TGCAGTGCTAGATTCCCCATGGACAGGGGTTCACCCCTCCACTTT. Amino acid sequence: CSARFPMDRGSPLHF. This sequence joins TRBV20-1 and TRBJ1-6; 9 bases are shared with TRBD1. The trim removed 2 bases at V and 9 bases at J, leaving 8 bases unmatched. Germline CDR1 is DFQATT and CDR2 is SNEGSKA (reference sequence). The CDR3 sequence is 15 residues long.